This T cell receptor (beta chain) was documented in a study of CD8 T cells in ankylosing spondylitis. Study-level results: The disease-linked clones had a CD8+ phenotype and low blood frequencies.

MiXCR, run by TCRdb on the 5' RACE reads, gives a single entry per CDR3 protein. The sample has some 150,000 distinct CDR3 sequences, about 10% seen once. Trimming removed 3 bases from V and 8 bases from J, with 11 bases in between. CDR1 and CDR2 (germline): SGHRS, YFSETQ. This CDR3 spans 12 amino acids. This clonotype was detected many times. Its antigen remains unidentified. This sequence originates from a female donor with ankylosing spondylitis or in good health (not recorded which). Sequencing was done on a sample of blood, either unsorted or a sorted T cell fraction (not recorded which). This chain joins TRBV5-1 and TRBJ1-2; D unclear. CDR3 sequence reads: CASSSTNEGYTF. The DNA of the CDR3 is TGCGCCAGCAGCTCCACTAATGAGGGCTACACCTTC.